The 22 T cell receptor beta chains given below trace back to one sample, sequenced in a study of neurological immune-mediated disorders. The time point: longitudinal time-point 3. One entry per CDR3 protein, called by TCRdb with MiXCR from the 5' RACE reads. The sample has approximately 48,000 distinct CDR3 sequences, about 12% seen once. Sequencing input: PBMCs. These TCRs come from a male donor with HTLV-1-associated myelopathy (HAM/TSP).

This clonotype has a count of ten or more. The chain links TRBV6-5 to TRBJ1-2, with 9 positions matching TRBD1. J gave up 2 bases and V 2 bases, and 3 bases lay outside the gene matches. Germline loops: CDR1 MNHEY, CDR2 SVGAGI. This CDR3 comprises 15 residues. For the CDR3, the DNA is TGTGCCAGCAGTTACGACAGGGGGTCCAACTATGGCTACACCTTC. Translated: CASSYDRGSNYGYTF.

There are many counts of this clonotype. The CDR3 DNA reads TGTGCCAGCAGTGCCGGGACTAGCGGGGGAATGGAGACCCAGTACTTC. Protein product: CASSAGTSGGMETQYF. The V call is TRBV6-2 or TRBV6-3, the J call TRBJ2-5, with 14 bases identical to TRBD2. The germline V gene has CDR1 MNHEY and CDR2 SVGEGT. V lost 5 bases and J lost 5; bases outside the gene matches: 7. This CDR3 has 16 amino acids.

In this sample, this clonotype turned up many times. This sequence joins TRBV5-1 and TRBJ2-7; no clear D. Trimming shortened V by 4 bases and J by 2 bases, and 16 bases separated the two germline ends. The CDR3 is 15 amino acids. Germline V gene data show CDR1 as SGHRS and CDR2 as YFSETQ. Here the CDR3 reads CASSRTQTDTYEQYF. Here the CDR3 DNA reads TGCGCCAGCAGCCGAACACAGACCGATACCTACGAGCAGTACTTC.

The chain joins TRBV6-2 or TRBV6-3 to TRBJ2-7, with 9 bases that match TRBD2. CDR1 and CDR2 (germline): MNHEY, SVGEGT. The ends lost 6 bases at V and 7 bases at J; junction bases unmatched: 16. The CDR3 runs to 16 residues. The CDR3 loop is CASRDPLGGGAKEQYF. The CDR3 DNA is TGTGCCAGCAGGGACCCCCTGGGCGGGGGGGCGAAAGAGCAGTACTTC.

Many counts were recorded for this clonotype. The rearrangement joins TRBV20-1 to TRBJ2-5; 8 bases match TRBD1. The V gene's germline CDR1 is DFQATT and CDR2 SNEGSKA (reference sequence). The CDR3 is 14 amino acids. The trim removed 6 bases at V and 2 bases at J, leaving 8 bases unmatched. CDR3 nucleotides: TGCAGTGCCACTCCACGGACAGGGCAAGAGACCCAGTACTTC. Protein: CSATPRTGQETQYF.

This clonotype has at least ten counts. The gene calls are TRBV5-8 and TRBJ1-5; no definite D call. The CDR3 is 13 residues long. Trimming took 0 bases from V and 6 from J, leaving 7 bases between them. Looked up from germline, CDR1 is SGHTS and CDR2 is YDEGEE. The CDR3 sequence is CASSLVGGQPQHF. DNA for the CDR3: TGTGCCAGCAGCTTGGTGGGAGGTCAGCCCCAGCATTTT.

This clonotype is medium-sized by share. This chain connects TRBV20-1 to TRBJ2-6; 7 nucleotides align to TRBD1. Trimming cost V 5 bases and J 0 bases; bases outside gene matches: 7. There are 16 residues in the CDR3. Germline loops: CDR1 DFQATT, CDR2 SNEGSKA (reference sequence). CDR3 sequence reads: CSASTGQFSGANVLTF. The CDR3 DNA follows: TGCAGTGCTTCGACGGGACAGTTCTCTGGGGCCAACGTCCTGACTTTC.

This clonotype has at least ten counts. The chain recombines TRBV5-1 with TRBJ2-7; D ambiguous. CDR1 is SGHRS and CDR2 is YFSETQ in the germline V gene. V gave up 0 bases and J gave up 3 bases, with 13 bases separating them. The length of the CDR3 is 15 residues. CDR3 protein: CASSLGFGQIYEQYF. In nucleotides, the CDR3 is TGCGCCAGCAGCTTGGGGTTCGGGCAGATCTACGAGCAGTACTTC.

In regard to this clonotype: A junction end diverges from the germline sequence, so it may reflect a read error. V usage is TRBV9 and J usage is TRBJ2-1; 7 bases line up with TRBD1. The CDR3 sequence is 18 residues long. Germline CDR1 is SGDLS and CDR2 is YYNGEE. DNA of the CDR3: TGTGTCAGCAGCGTAGCGTCGGACAGGTTGGGCTCTTACAATGAGCAGTTCTTC. Translation: CVSSVASDRLGSYNEQFF.

Ten or more counts support this clonotype. The chain employs TRBV30 and TRBJ1-5; possibly TRBD1 for D (5 bases). The CDR3 is made up of 14 amino acids. CDR1 and CDR2 (germline): GTSNPN, SVGIG (reference sequence). Trimming left V 0 bases short and J 7 bases short, with 13 bases between. The CDR3 protein is CAWSVRGVGQPQHF. DNA for the CDR3: TGTGCCTGGAGTGTACGGGGGGTAGGGCAGCCCCAGCATTTT.

In its sample, this clonotype was seen many times. V gene TRBV11-2 combines with J gene TRBJ2-5; the D gene is possibly TRBD2 (5 bases). This CDR3 is built from 18 residues. In germline, CDR1 is SGHAT, CDR2 FQNNGV. With 1 base removed from V and 3 bases from J, the gap between germline ends came to 21 bases. CDR3 amino acids: CASSLGRVATLREETQYF. CDR3 nucleotide sequence: TGTGCCAGCAGCTTAGGTCGGGTCGCGACATTGAGGGAAGAGACCCAGTACTTC.

The sample holds many counts of this clonotype. The rearrangement uses TRBV7-9 and TRBJ2-3; D is possibly TRBD1 (6 bases). The CDR3 is 15 residues long. V was pared by 7 bases and J by 8 bases, with 22 bases between. Germline CDR1 is SEHNR and CDR2 is FQNEAQ (reference sequence). CDR3 in DNA: TGTGCCAGCAACCTACACGAGGGGGTGCGCGGTACGCAGTATTTT. Its translation: CASNLHEGVRGTQYF.

The sample holds one count of this clonotype. V is TRBV11-3 and J is TRBJ2-2; TRBD2 matches at 16 bases. The trim removed 0 bases at V and 4 bases at J, leaving 11 bases unmatched. The CDR3 consists of 21 residues. Germline V gene data show CDR1 as SGHNT and CDR2 as YENEEA. The CDR3: CASSLDGTSGGAWASTGELFF. In DNA form, the CDR3 reads TGTGCCAGCAGCTTAGATGGGACTAGCGGGGGGGCCTGGGCGAGCACCGGGGAGCTGTTTTTT.

By its share, this clonotype is medium-sized. This sequence joins TRBV5-1 and TRBJ1-1; 11 bases are a match to TRBD1. Germline V gene lookup returns CDR1 SGHRS and CDR2 YFSETQ. The junction had 7 bases not matched to a gene; V was cut back by 4 bases and J by 5 bases. This CDR3 has 15 residues. DNA for the CDR3: TGCGCCAGCAGCGGGGACAGGGGGTTTCCAACTGAAGCTTTCTTT. Its protein is CASSGDRGFPTEAFF.

This clonotype was recorded at least ten times. The rearrangement uses TRBV5-1 and TRBJ2-5, with D perhaps matching TRBD1 (5 bases). From germline, CDR1 is SGHRS and CDR2 YFSETQ. V lost 1 base and J lost 3, with 7 bases in between. CDR3 length: 13 residues. Here the CDR3 DNA reads TGCGCCAGCAGCTTGTTAGGGGAAGAGACCCAGTACTTC. Its protein is CASSLLGEETQYF.

This clonotype was found many times. The V call is TRBV7-6, the J call TRBJ1-2; 8 bases map to TRBD1. The CDR3 contains 15 residues. The ends lost 3 bases at V and 4 bases at J; junction bases unmatched: 7. Per germline, CDR1 SGHVS and CDR2 FNYEAQ. CDR3 loop: CASSLQEQGGYGYTF. For the CDR3, the DNA is TGTGCCAGCAGCTTGCAGGAACAGGGGGGCTATGGCTACACCTTC.

This clonotype was detected ten times or more. This chain links TRBV5-5 with TRBJ1-1; D possibly corresponds to TRBD1 (6 bases). Germline V gene sequence: CDR1 SGHKS, CDR2 YYEKEE (reference sequence). V dropped 4 bases and J dropped 1 base, with 8 bases sitting between them. CDR3 length: 13 amino acids. This CDR3 reads CASSQQGNTEAFF. The CDR3 DNA reads as TGTGCCAGCAGCCAACAGGGGAACACTGAAGCTTTCTTT. Together with reference TRBV5-5 and TRBJ1-1, the CDR3 gives the full variable domain: DAGVTQSPTHLIKTRGQQVTLRCSPISGHKSVSWYQQVLGQGPQFIFQYYEKEERGRGNFPDRFSARQFPNYSSELNVNALLLGDSALYLCASSQQGNTEAFFGQGTRLTVV.

This clonotype was recorded many times. V and J are TRBV29-1 and TRBJ2-3; D possibly matches TRBD1 or TRBD2 (5 bases each). V lost 7 bases and J lost 4, with 12 bases in between. The CDR3 runs to 12 residues. CDR1 and CDR2 (germline): SQVTM, ANQGSEA. CDR3 protein: CSARELSDTQYF. As DNA, the CDR3 is TGCAGCGCCAGGGAGTTGTCAGATACGCAGTATTTT.

The chain combines TRBV11-2 with TRBJ1-1; D is possibly TRBD1 (6 bases). Germline V gene lookup returns CDR1 SGHAT and CDR2 FQNNGV. This CDR3 region has 20 residues. The germline V and J ends were trimmed by 1 base and 8 bases, with 32 bases remaining between them. The CDR3 nucleotides are TGTGCCAGCAGCTTAGCCTACCCCCGGGAGGGGGACCGCGGTGGGACGGAAGCTTTCTTT. Its translation: CASSLAYPREGDRGGTEAFF.

This chain connects TRBV18 to TRBJ2-7, with 7 bases aligning to TRBD2. The junction had 9 bases not matched to a gene; V was cut back by 0 bases and J by 1 base. Per the germline V gene, CDR1 is KGHSH and CDR2 is LQKENI. The CDR3 loop spans 17 amino acids. CDR3 loop: CASSPPSSAGSSYEQYF. The CDR3 region has the DNA TGTGCCAGCTCACCACCGTCTTCAGCGGGGTCGTCCTACGAGCAGTACTTC.

This clonotype has at least ten counts. The chain has TRBV4-3 and TRBJ1-1; TRBD1 aligns across 7 bases. CDR1 is LGHNA, CDR2 YSLEER, per germline. The CDR3 is 15 residues long. The ends lost 0 bases at V and 5 bases at J; junction bases unmatched: 6. DNA of the CDR3: TGCGCCAGCAGCCAAGATAGGACAGGCTTAACTGAAGCTTTCTTT. Its translation: CASSQDRTGLTEAFF.

This clonotype was detected only a few times. This chain joins TRBV5-1 and TRBJ1-2, with TRBD1 matching 8 bases. Trimming at V came to 3 bases and at J to 8 bases, leaving 9 bases not matched to a gene. The CDR3 runs 14 residues. Germline V gene data show CDR1 as SGHRS and CDR2 as YFSETQ. CDR3 coding DNA: TGCGCCAGCAGCTATAACCAGGGGGCTGGAGGCTACACCTTC. The encoded protein is CASSYNQGAGGYTF.